This T cell receptor beta chain was profiled in a study of T cells in Graves' hyperthyroidism and ophthalmopathy. TCR beta CDR3 regions were amplified from RNA. Initially, a first-round RT-PCR of the TCR CDR3 employed the HTBI primer set. In TCRdb, the multiplex PCR reads were re-called with MiXCR into one record per CDR3 protein. The repertoire holds a few hundred thousand distinct CDR3 sequences, with about 15% as singletons. Disease duration under 2 months; hyperthyroidism patients were aged 18 to 65. PBMCs were collected from a 10 ml volume of fresh peripheral blood. This TCR came from a woman under 40 with Graves' hyperthyroidism. The material sequenced was blood.

The CDR3 spells CASSDQEGGSTDTQYF. The CDR3 region has the DNA TGTGCCAGCAGCGACCAAGAAGGAGGGTCCACAGATACGCAGTATTTT. The V and J genes are TRBV6-1 and TRBJ2-3, with a possible D match to TRBD2 (6 bases). Per germline, CDR1 MNHNS and CDR2 SASEGT. V gave up 6 bases and J gave up 2 bases, with 18 bases separating them. This CDR3 has 16 residues.